This entry is about one TCR beta chain. Sequenced by immunoSEQ multiplex PCR; TCRdb stores in-frame clones only, minus some. The table has 130,000 or so clones, 94% seen once; the top ten hold 10% to 15%. Germline V lookup: CDR1 SQVTM, CDR2 ANQGSEA. V was clipped by 4 bases and J by 3 bases, with 12 bases between them. The CDR3 runs to 13 residues. These data originate in a study of control samples from healthy donors and cancer patients. The source is a man in his forties in good health. Sequencing was performed on blood. V usage is TRBV29-1 and J usage is TRBJ1-1, with D possibly TRBD1 on 6 matching bases. The CDR3 sequence: CSVVTGSYTEAFF. The CDR3 DNA sequence: TGCAGCGTTGTGACAGGTTCTTACACTGAAGCTTTCTTT.